Listed below are T cell receptor beta chains from one sample, sequenced in a study of T cell repertoires in cytomegalovirus infection. A single record per CDR3 protein comes from TCRdb applying MiXCR to the reads. The sample gives approximately 170,000 distinct CDR3 sequences, 15% to 20% of which show up once; 15% to 20% is in the top ten. Sequencing was performed on CD8+ T cells from PBMCs. Source of these receptors: a human donor in good health (CMV status not recorded). Some clones in this sample may be carry-over from other donors' samples. Both conserved end residues are part of each CDR3. A D gene is named only where the DNA matches it firmly. Size is omitted from some rows. Given values are once, few, many or a class for expanded clones.

few	TRBV28	TRBJ2-7	NA	TGTGCCAGCAGCCTCTTGGGGGTCCTCTACGAGCAGTACTTC	CASSLLGVLYEQYF
NA	TRBV6-2/TRBV6-3	TRBJ2-3	NA	TGTGCCAGCAGTCATCTACCGGGGGATACGCAGTATTTT	CASSHLPGDTQYF
NA	TRBV28	TRBJ1-6	TRBD1	TGTGCCAGCAAGACGGACAGGGTAAATTCACCCCTCCACTTT	CASKTDRVNSPLHF
many	TRBV11-2	TRBJ1-1	TRBD1	TGTGCCAGCAGCGCCTACCTCCGACAGGGTACTGAAGCTTTCTTT	CASSAYLRQGTEAFF
few	TRBV11-2	TRBJ2-7	NA	TGTGCCAGCAGTTACGGGAGTTCCGGCTACGAGCAGTACTTC	CASSYGSSGYEQYF
few	TRBV7-6	TRBJ2-4	NA	TGTGCCAGCAGCTTTACCTCTGGGCTAGCCAAAAACATTCAGTACTTC	CASSFTSGLAKNIQYF
NA	TRBV28	TRBJ2-7	NA	TGTGCCAGCAGCCCGTGGGACGGATACGAGCAGTACTTC	CASSPWDGYEQYF
NA	TRBV6-2/TRBV6-3	TRBJ2-1	NA	TGTGCCAGCAGTTCCCCAACTTTAGAGCAGTTCTTC	CASSSPTLEQFF
few	TRBV18	TRBJ1-3	TRBD1	TGTGCCAGCTCACCATTCCGGACAGGGCCAACTGGAAACACCATATATTTT	CASSPFRTGPTGNTIYF
few	TRBV6-5	TRBJ1-3	NA	TGTGCCAGCAGTTACACGATCGGGGGCCGAGGAAACACCATATATTTT	CASSYTIGGRGNTIYF
NA	TRBV20-1	TRBJ2-7	NA	TGCAGTGCTAGAGATAAGGTAGAGGGGGGATTCGAGCAGTACTTC	CSARDKVEGGFEQYF